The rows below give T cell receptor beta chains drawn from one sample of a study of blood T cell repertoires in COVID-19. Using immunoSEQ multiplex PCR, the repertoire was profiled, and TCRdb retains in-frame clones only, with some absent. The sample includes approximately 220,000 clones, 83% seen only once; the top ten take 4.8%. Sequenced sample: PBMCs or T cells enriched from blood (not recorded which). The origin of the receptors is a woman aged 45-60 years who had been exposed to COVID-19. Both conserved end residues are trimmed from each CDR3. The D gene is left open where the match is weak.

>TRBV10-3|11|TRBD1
AISGTGGYEQY
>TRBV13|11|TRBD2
ASRREGTDTQY
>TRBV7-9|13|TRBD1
ASSLTGQGNSPLH
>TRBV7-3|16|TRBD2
ASSLNSPLAGVTDTQY
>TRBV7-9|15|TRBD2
ASSFRSLAGVYNEQF
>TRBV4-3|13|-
ASSQEWRAANEQF
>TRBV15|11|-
ATAEFSGSPLH
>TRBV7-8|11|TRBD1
ASSQGANTEAF
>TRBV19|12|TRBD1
ASTKDRGNQPQH
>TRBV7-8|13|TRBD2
ASSLVRLAGGQQF
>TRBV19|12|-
ATKILDRNTEAF
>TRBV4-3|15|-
ASSQGSDGAMNTEAF
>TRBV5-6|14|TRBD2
ASETSGGRSYNEQF
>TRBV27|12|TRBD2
ASRRAGGTDTQY
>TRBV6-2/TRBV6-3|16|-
ASSYQGTGRGFRTEAF
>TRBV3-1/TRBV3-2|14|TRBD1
ASSQDRGLGYNEQF
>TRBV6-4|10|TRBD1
ASRDRQGPLA
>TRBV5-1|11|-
ASSLDLNTEAF
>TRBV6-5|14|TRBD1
ASSYLQGDGTYEQY
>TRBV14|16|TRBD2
ASSQGTGLAGHTGELF